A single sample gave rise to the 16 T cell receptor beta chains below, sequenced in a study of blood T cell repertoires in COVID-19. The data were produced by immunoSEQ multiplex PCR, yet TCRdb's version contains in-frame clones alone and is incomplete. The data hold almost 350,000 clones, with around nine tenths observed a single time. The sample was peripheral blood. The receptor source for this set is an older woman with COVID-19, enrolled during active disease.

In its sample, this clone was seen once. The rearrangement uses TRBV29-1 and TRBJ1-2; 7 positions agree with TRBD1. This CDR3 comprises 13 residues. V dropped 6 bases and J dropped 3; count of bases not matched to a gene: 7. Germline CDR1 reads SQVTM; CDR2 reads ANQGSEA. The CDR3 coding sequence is TGCAGCGTCACTGGCGGGACAGACTATGGCTACACCTTC. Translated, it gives CSVTGGTDYGYTF.

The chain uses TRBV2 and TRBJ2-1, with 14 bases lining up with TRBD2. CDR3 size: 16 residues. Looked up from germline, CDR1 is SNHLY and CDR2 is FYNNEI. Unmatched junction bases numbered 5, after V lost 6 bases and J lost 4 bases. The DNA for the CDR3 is TGTGCCAGCAGGTTGGGACTAGCGGGGGCTTACAATGAGCAGTTCTTC. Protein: CASRLGLAGAYNEQFF. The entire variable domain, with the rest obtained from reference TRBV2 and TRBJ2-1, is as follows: EPEVTQTPSHQVTQMGQEVILRCVPISNHLYFYWYRQILGQKVEFLVSFYNNEISEKSEIFDDQFSVERPDGSNFTLKIRSTKLEDSAMYFCASRLGLAGAYNEQFFGPGTRLTVL.

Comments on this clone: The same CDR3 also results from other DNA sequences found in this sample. The CDR3 DNA reads TGTGCCAGCAGTCAGGGGTCCTATAATTCACCCCTCCACTTT. It specifies CASSQGSYNSPLHF. The chain has TRBV6-5 and TRBJ1-6, with a possible D match to TRBD1 (6 bases). The CDR3 has 14 residues. CDR1 and CDR2 (germline): MNHEY, SVGAGI. Between the trimmed V and J ends, which lost 5 bases and 1 base, there was a span of 6 bases.

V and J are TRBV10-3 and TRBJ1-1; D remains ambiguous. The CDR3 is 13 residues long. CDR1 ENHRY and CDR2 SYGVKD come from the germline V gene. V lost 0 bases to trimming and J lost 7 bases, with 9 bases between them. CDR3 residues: CAISESAVIEAFF. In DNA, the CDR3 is TGTGCCATCAGTGAGTCGGCAGTCATTGAAGCTTTCTTT.

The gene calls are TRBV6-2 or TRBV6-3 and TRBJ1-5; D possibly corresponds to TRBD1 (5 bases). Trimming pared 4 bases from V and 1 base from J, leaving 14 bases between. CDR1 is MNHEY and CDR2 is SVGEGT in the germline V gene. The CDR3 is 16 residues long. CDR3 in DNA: TGTGCCAGCAGTTCCCTCGCAGGGCGAAGCAATCAGCCCCAGCATTTT. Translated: CASSSLAGRSNQPQHF.

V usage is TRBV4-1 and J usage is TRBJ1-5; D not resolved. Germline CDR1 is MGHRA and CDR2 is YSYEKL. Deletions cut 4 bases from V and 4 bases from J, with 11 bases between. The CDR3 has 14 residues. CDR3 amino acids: CASSRDGANQPQHF. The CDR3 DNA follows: TGCGCCAGCAGCCGAGACGGTGCAAATCAGCCCCAGCATTTT.

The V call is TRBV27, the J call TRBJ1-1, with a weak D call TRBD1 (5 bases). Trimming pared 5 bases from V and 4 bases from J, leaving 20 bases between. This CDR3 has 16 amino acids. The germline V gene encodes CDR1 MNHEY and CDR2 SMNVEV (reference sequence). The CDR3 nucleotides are TGTGCCAGCAGTCGGGGCGGGAACTTTCGGGGCACTGAAGCTTTCTTT. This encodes CASSRGGNFRGTEAFF.

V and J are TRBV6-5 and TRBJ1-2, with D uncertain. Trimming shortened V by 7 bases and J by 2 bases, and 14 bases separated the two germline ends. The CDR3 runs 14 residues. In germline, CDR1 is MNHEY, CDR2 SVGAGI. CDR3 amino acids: CASTASQSNYGYTF. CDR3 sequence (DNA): TGTGCCAGCACTGCCTCTCAAAGCAACTATGGCTACACCTTC.

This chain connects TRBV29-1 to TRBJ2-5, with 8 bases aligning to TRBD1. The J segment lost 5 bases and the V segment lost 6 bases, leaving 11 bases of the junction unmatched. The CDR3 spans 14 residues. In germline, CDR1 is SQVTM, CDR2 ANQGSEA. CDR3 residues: CSVGAAGGWETQYF. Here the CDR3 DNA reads TGCAGCGTCGGAGCGGCAGGGGGCTGGGAGACCCAGTACTTC.

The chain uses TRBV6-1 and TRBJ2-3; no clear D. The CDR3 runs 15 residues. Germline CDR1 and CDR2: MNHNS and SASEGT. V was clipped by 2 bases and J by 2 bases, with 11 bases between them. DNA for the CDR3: TGTGCCAGCAGTGAACAGACTTCTATCACAGATACGCAGTATTTT. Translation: CASSEQTSITDTQYF.

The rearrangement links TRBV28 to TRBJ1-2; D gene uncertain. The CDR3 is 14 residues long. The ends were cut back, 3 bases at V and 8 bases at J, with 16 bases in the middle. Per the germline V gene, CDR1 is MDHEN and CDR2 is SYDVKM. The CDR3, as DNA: TGTGCCAGCAGTTTTTCGAGCCTAGTTAGCGGCTACACCTTC. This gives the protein CASSFSSLVSGYTF.

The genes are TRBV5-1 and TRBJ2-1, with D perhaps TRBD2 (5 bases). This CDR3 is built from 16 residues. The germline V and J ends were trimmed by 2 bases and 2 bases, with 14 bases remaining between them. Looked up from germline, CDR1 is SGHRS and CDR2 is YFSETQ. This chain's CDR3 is CASSLPRVSTYNEQFF. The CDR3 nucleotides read TGCGCCAGCAGCTTACCGAGGGTGTCCACCTACAATGAGCAGTTCTTC.

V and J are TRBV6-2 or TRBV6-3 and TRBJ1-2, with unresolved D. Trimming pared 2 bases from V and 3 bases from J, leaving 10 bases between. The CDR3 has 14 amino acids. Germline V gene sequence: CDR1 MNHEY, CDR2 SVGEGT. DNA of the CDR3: TGTGCCAGCAGTTACGAGCTCGTATACTATGGCTACACCTTC. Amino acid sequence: CASSYELVYYGYTF.

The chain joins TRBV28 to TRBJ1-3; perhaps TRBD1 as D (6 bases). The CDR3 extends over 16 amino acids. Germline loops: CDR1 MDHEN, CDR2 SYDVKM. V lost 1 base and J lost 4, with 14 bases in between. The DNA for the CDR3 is TGTGCCAGCAGTTTATCATTGGGGGCGGCAGGAAACACCATATATTTT. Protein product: CASSLSLGAAGNTIYF.

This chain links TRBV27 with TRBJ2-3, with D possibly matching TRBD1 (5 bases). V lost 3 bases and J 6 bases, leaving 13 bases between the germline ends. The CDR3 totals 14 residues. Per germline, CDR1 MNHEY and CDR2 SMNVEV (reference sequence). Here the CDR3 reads CASSLGLSFDTQYF. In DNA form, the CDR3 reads TGTGCCAGCAGTTTGGGGCTGTCCTTCGATACGCAGTATTTT.

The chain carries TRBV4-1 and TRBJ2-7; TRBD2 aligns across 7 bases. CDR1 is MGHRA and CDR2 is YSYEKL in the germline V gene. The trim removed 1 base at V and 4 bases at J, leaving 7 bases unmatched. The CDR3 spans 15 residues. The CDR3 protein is CASSQVYGGGYEQYF. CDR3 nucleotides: TGCGCCAGCAGCCAAGTCTACGGGGGAGGGTACGAGCAGTACTTC.